The 26 T cell receptor beta chains below come from one sample, sequenced in a study of cytomegalovirus exposure and HLA in healthy donors. The PCR had 60 Vbeta and 13 Jbeta primers. Repertoires were generated with immunoSEQ multiplex PCR, while TCRdb's copy carries only in-frame clones and drops some. The listing contains about 190,000 clones. The sequenced sample was PBMCs. All receptors come from a man aged 25 to 45 in good health and CMV-seronegative.

CDR3 in amino acids: CATSRDGQGGGYTF. In DNA form, the CDR3 reads TGTGCCACCAGCAGAGATGGACAGGGAGGAGGCTACACCTTC. V is TRBV15 and J is TRBJ1-2; 8 nucleotides agree with TRBD1. Germline CDR1 LNHNV, CDR2 YYDKDF (reference sequence). The CDR3 extends over 14 amino acids. The V segment lost 0 bases and the J segment 8 bases; nucleotides outside the gene matches: 5.

J is TRBJ1-4 and V is TRBV7-2; 10 bases are shared with TRBD1. The CDR3 has 14 residues. In germline, CDR1 is SGHTA, CDR2 FQGNSA. V lost 3 bases, J lost 7 bases, and 2 bases stayed unmatched. For the CDR3, the DNA is TGTGCCAGCAGCTTTGGGACAGGGGTTGAAAAACTGTTTTTT. Its protein is CASSFGTGVEKLFF.

The chain recombines TRBV18 with TRBJ2-7; weak D call: TRBD1 (5 bases). The CDR3 length is 14 residues. CDR1 and CDR2 (germline): KGHSH, LQKENI. With 7 bases removed from V and 0 bases from J, the gap between germline ends came to 13 bases. The CDR3 reads CASCPGYSSYEQYF. The CDR3 nucleotides read TGTGCCAGCTGCCCAGGGTACAGCTCCTACGAGCAGTACTTC.

The rearrangement joins TRBV9 to TRBJ1-2; D might be TRBD1 (6 bases). CDR1 SGDLS and CDR2 YYNGEE come from the germline V gene. The CDR3 covers 14 residues. Trimming took 0 bases from V and 5 from J, leaving 11 bases between them. This CDR3 reads CASSVEATGYGYTF. The CDR3 DNA reads as TGTGCCAGCAGCGTAGAAGCTACAGGGTATGGCTACACCTTC.

V usage is TRBV5-1 and J usage is TRBJ2-1; 9 bases match TRBD1. Germline-derived CDR1 and CDR2 are SGHRS and YFSETQ. Trimming cost V 5 bases and J 7 bases; bases outside gene matches: 7. This CDR3 comprises 14 residues. The CDR3 here is CASRHRTGENEQFF. The CDR3 coding sequence is TGCGCCAGCAGACACAGGACAGGGGAGAATGAGCAGTTCTTC.

The chain uses TRBV11-3 and TRBJ2-3; D is possibly TRBD1 (6 bases). Trimming took off 3 bases at V and 1 base at J, with 11 bases between the two ends. The CDR3 has 15 amino acids. Germline V lookup: CDR1 SGHNT, CDR2 YENEEA. This CDR3 is CASSLRAGGTDTQYF. The CDR3 region has the DNA TGTGCCAGCAGCTTGCGGGCAGGGGGCACAGATACGCAGTATTTT.

The genes are TRBV5-1 and TRBJ2-7, with a possible D match to TRBD1 (6 bases). Germline V CDR1 and CDR2: SGHRS, YFSETQ. The ends were cut back, 0 bases at V and 3 bases at J, with 16 bases in the middle. The CDR3 totals 16 residues. CDR3 DNA sequence: TGCGCCAGCAGCTTGGGGTTCGGACAGACTAACTACGAGCAGTACTTC. Translated, it gives CASSLGFGQTNYEQYF.

The chain employs TRBV5-1 and TRBJ1-2; D gene ambiguous. The CDR3 loop spans 13 amino acids. Trimming left V 2 bases short and J 5 bases short, with 10 bases between. CDR1 is SGHRS and CDR2 is YFSETQ in the germline V gene. Here the CDR3 reads CASSFTAIYGYTF. The CDR3 DNA reads as TGCGCCAGCAGCTTTACAGCTATTTATGGCTACACCTTC.

The V gene is TRBV6-5, the J gene TRBJ2-3, with 10 bases lining up with TRBD2. J gave up 4 bases and V 5 bases, and 6 bases lay outside the gene matches. The CDR3 is 15 residues long. The V gene's germline CDR1 is MNHEY and CDR2 SVGAGI. The CDR3 loop reads CASSISSGSSDTQYF. Written as DNA, the CDR3 is TGTGCCAGCAGTATCTCTAGCGGGAGTTCAGATACGCAGTATTTT.

The V and J genes are TRBV7-2 and TRBJ1-4; TRBD1 might be the D (6 bases). This CDR3 has 14 residues. Germline values: CDR1 SGHTA, CDR2 FQGNSA. Between the trimmed V and J ends, which lost 1 base and 6 bases, there was a span of 9 bases. CDR3 in amino acids: CASSLGGGYEKLFF. CDR3 in DNA: TGTGCCAGCAGCTTAGGGGGGGGCTATGAAAAACTGTTTTTT.

This chain joins TRBV14 and TRBJ1-1; D unclear. V gave up 3 bases and J gave up 4 bases, with 15 bases separating them. The V gene's germline CDR1 is SGHDN and CDR2 FVKESK. This CDR3 has 15 amino acids. The CDR3 nucleotides read TGTGCCAGCAGCCATGGTTCGACACTTTTCACTGAAGCTTTCTTT. It encodes CASSHGSTLFTEAFF.

This sequence joins TRBV21-1 and TRBJ1-4; the D call in the table, TRBD1, was not verified against the DNA. TRBV21-1 is annotated as a pseudogene. This CDR3 has 16 amino acids. DNA for the CDR3: TGTGCCAGCAGCAAAGGACGGGGACACTCTAATGAAAAACTGTTTTTT. Translating it yields CASSKGRGHSNEKLFF.

The chain employs TRBV28 and TRBJ2-5; 8 bases are shared with TRBD2. The CDR3 is 13 amino acids. Germline assignment: CDR1 MDHEN and CDR2 SYDVKM. Trimming removed 6 bases from V and 7 bases from J; junction bases left unmatched: 7. CDR3 amino acids: CASRPGLDGTQYF. Here the CDR3 DNA reads TGTGCCAGCAGGCCGGGACTAGACGGGACCCAGTACTTC. The full variable domain, its missing parts supplied by reference TRBV28 and TRBJ2-5, is DVKVTQSSRYLVKRTGEKVFLECVQDMDHENMFWYRQDPGLGLRLIYFSYDVKMKEKGDIPEGYSVSREKKERFSLILESASTNQTSMYLCASRPGLDGTQYFGPGTRLLVL.

This chain connects TRBV7-2 to TRBJ1-2, with 7 bases fitting TRBD1. Losses at the gene ends were 6 bases for V and 6 bases for J; bases not matched to a gene: 13. The CDR3 totals 15 residues. CDR1 SGHTA and CDR2 FQGNSA come from the germline V gene. The CDR3 DNA is TGTGCCAGCAGTCACGACAGGGCAAGGGCGAATGGCTACACCTTC. It is translated as CASSHDRARANGYTF.

The gene calls are TRBV6-1 and TRBJ1-1; 8 bases match TRBD1. Trimming took 10 bases from V and 5 from J; bases not matched to a gene: 9. CDR1 MNHNS and CDR2 SASEGT come from the germline V gene. The CDR3 has 13 amino acids. The CDR3, as DNA: TGTGCCACAAAGACAGGGGATTGGACTGAAGCTTTCTTT. Translating gives CATKTGDWTEAFF.

The rearrangement links TRBV29-1 to TRBJ2-2; 7 bases are a match to TRBD2. There are 16 residues in the CDR3. The germline CDR1 and CDR2 sequences are SQVTM and ANQGSEA. J was trimmed by 2 bases and V by 8 bases; bases with no gene match: 14. The CDR3 region has the DNA TGCAGCACCCTTGGGGGGGAGACTCTAAACACCGGGGAGCTGTTTTTT. This sequence encodes CSTLGGETLNTGELFF.

The chain couples TRBV7-2 to TRBJ2-7; D unresolved. The germline V gene has CDR1 SGHTA and CDR2 FQGNSA. V lost 5 bases and J 0 bases, leaving 11 bases between the germline ends. This CDR3 contains 14 residues. In nucleotides, the CDR3 is TGTGCCAGCAGCCAACTTATTATCTCCTACGAGCAGTACTTC. Its protein product is CASSQLIISYEQYF.

V usage is TRBV7-9 and J usage is TRBJ1-1, with 9 bases fitting TRBD1. The length of the CDR3 is 15 residues. The trim removed 1 base at V and 4 bases at J, leaving 4 bases unmatched. Per the germline V gene, CDR1 is SEHNR and CDR2 is FQNEAQ (reference sequence). The CDR3 region is CASSLGTGASTEAFF. Written as DNA, the CDR3 is TGTGCCAGCAGCTTAGGGACAGGGGCTAGCACTGAAGCTTTCTTT.

This CDR3 is CASTHDVGGRQPQHF. Here the CDR3 DNA reads TGTGCCAGCACCCATGACGTAGGGGGCCGACAGCCCCAGCATTTT. The V gene is TRBV6-6, the J gene TRBJ1-5; 7 nucleotides match TRBD1. The J segment lost 7 bases and the V segment lost 7 bases, leaving 13 bases of the junction unmatched. CDR3 length: 15 residues. Germline assignment: CDR1 MNHNY and CDR2 SVGAGI (reference sequence).

The chain links TRBV28 to TRBJ1-1, with D hard to call. This CDR3 is built from 13 residues. In germline, CDR1 is MDHEN, CDR2 SYDVKM. V was cut by 3 bases and J by 3 bases, with 8 bases left in between. CDR3 sequence (DNA): TGTGCCAGCAGTTTTGCGGTGGACACTGAAGCTTTCTTT. This encodes CASSFAVDTEAFF.

The rearrangement uses TRBV27 and TRBJ1-4, with 7 bases matching TRBD1. This CDR3 is built from 16 residues. J lost 2 bases, V lost 6 bases, and 9 bases had no gene match. Germline V CDR1 and CDR2: MNHEY, SMNVEV (reference sequence). For the CDR3, the DNA is TGTGCCAGCAGCCCTAAGACAGGGCGGACTAATGAAAAACTGTTTTTT. It codes for CASSPKTGRTNEKLFF.

The rearrangement uses TRBV10-3 and TRBJ1-4; D might be TRBD1 (6 bases). Germline V lookup: CDR1 ENHRY, CDR2 SYGVKD. The CDR3 is made up of 16 amino acids. Trimming left V 4 bases short and J 8 bases short, with 20 bases between. The DNA for the CDR3 is TGTGCCATCAGTGGAAGAGCGGCAGGGGAAGGCGAAAAACTGTTTTTT. This codes for CAISGRAAGEGEKLFF.

The chain is built from TRBV10-3 and TRBJ2-1; TRBD2 agrees at 10 bases. The CDR3 runs to 18 residues. Germline lookup yields CDR1 ENHRY and CDR2 SYGVKD. V was pared by 7 bases and J by 7 bases, with 19 bases of the junction left unmatched. CDR3 amino acids: CAITHTEASGSGLNEQFF. Here the CDR3 DNA reads TGTGCCATCACCCATACGGAGGCTAGCGGGAGTGGGTTAAATGAGCAGTTCTTC.

The rearrangement links TRBV7-9 to TRBJ2-3; TRBD2 agrees at 12 bases. The length of the CDR3 is 18 residues. The V segment lost 6 bases and the J segment 0 bases; nucleotides outside the gene matches: 10. CDR1 is SEHNR, CDR2 FQNEAQ, per germline (reference sequence). Written as DNA, the CDR3 is TGTGCCAGCAGTTTCCTAGCGGGAGGGTCTTCAAGCACAGATACGCAGTATTTT. Amino acids: CASSFLAGGSSSTDTQYF.

This chain links TRBV27 with TRBJ2-7, with D possibly TRBD1 on 6 matching bases. CDR3 size: 14 residues. The V end lost 1 base, the J end lost 6 bases, and 13 bases lay between the germline ends. CDR1 is MNHEY and CDR2 is SMNVEV in the germline V gene (reference sequence). The CDR3 sequence: CASSLLAGVGEQYF. The DNA for the CDR3 is TGTGCCAGCAGTTTATTGGCAGGGGTGGGCGAGCAGTACTTC.

The V call is TRBV6-5, the J call TRBJ1-2; tentatively, D is TRBD1 (5 bases). Trimming shortened V by 10 bases and J by 4 bases, and 16 bases separated the two germline ends. This CDR3 region has 13 residues. CDR1 is MNHEY, CDR2 SVGAGI, per germline. CDR3: CATGQGWLYGYTF. The CDR3, as DNA: TGTGCCACCGGGCAGGGTTGGCTCTATGGCTACACCTTC.